The clone carrying this T cell receptor beta chain was recorded at least ten times. These data belong to a study of T cells after yellow fever vaccination. TCRdb recomputed calls from the 5' RACE reads with MiXCR, one row per CDR3 protein. Of 250,000 or so distinct CDR3 sequences in the sample, more than 3.5% were seen once. With 3 bases clipped from V and 3 bases from J, the junction kept 9 bases outside the gene matches. In germline, CDR1 is DFQATT, CDR2 SNEGSKA (reference sequence). The CDR3 loop spans 15 amino acids. V usage is TRBV20-1 and J usage is TRBJ2-3; 7 positions match TRBD2. This receptor was taken from a man between 18 and 35 years old who received the YFV17D yellow fever vaccine. This specimen consisted of PBMCs, obtained 15 days after the yellow fever booster vaccination. The CDR3 sequence is CSASRQAGLTDTQYF. The CDR3 DNA is TGCAGTGCTAGTCGGCAAGCGGGGCTAACAGATACGCAGTATTTT.